Below are 15 T cell receptor beta chains sequenced from a single sample in a study of blood T cell repertoires in COVID-19. TCRdb's copy holds only in-frame clones and misses some; the assay was immunoSEQ multiplex PCR. The sample gives fewer than 150,000 clones, approximately 80% of which show up once; 20% to 25% is in the top ten. The material sequenced was peripheral blood. The receptors originated from a man older than 75 with acute or convalescent COVID-19.

The rearrangement links TRBV20-1 to TRBJ2-7; TRBD1 might be the D (5 bases). The CDR3 loop spans 11 amino acids. CDR1 is DFQATT, CDR2 SNEGSKA, per germline (reference sequence). V was clipped by 5 bases and J by 12 bases, with 17 bases between them. The CDR3 protein is CSARPTARGYF. For the CDR3, the DNA is TGCAGTGCTCGCCCGACAGCCCGAGGGTACTTC.

V usage is TRBV5-4 and J usage is TRBJ2-5; the D gene is possibly TRBD2 (6 bases). The V gene's germline CDR1 is SGHNT and CDR2 YYREEE (reference sequence). With 4 bases removed from V and 2 bases from J, the gap between germline ends came to 15 bases. The CDR3 is 15 amino acids. The CDR3 loop reads CASSRVGGEQETQYF. In DNA, the CDR3 is TGTGCCAGCAGCCGCGTGGGCGGGGAACAAGAGACCCAGTACTTC.

This clone was detected a few times. V and J are TRBV27 and TRBJ2-7; 10 bases are shared with TRBD1. The CDR3 runs 15 residues. Losses at the gene ends were 5 bases for V and 7 bases for J; bases not matched to a gene: 11. CDR1 is MNHEY, CDR2 SMNVEV, per germline (reference sequence). CDR3 region: CASSPDRDRGEEQYF. DNA of the CDR3: TGTGCCAGCAGTCCAGACCGGGACAGGGGTGAAGAGCAGTACTTC.

The chain couples TRBV6-5 to TRBJ2-2; tentative D call: TRBD1 (5 bases). Germline CDR1 is MNHEY and CDR2 is SVGAGI. With 11 bases removed from V and 4 bases from J, the gap between germline ends came to 11 bases. CDR3 length: 12 residues. CDR3 sequence reads: CAGQRPTGELFF. In DNA form, the CDR3 reads TGTGCCGGACAAAGACCCACCGGGGAGCTGTTTTTT.

The rearrangement uses TRBV5-4 and TRBJ2-2; 7 bases agree with TRBD2. The germline gives CDR1 SGHNT, CDR2 YYREEE (reference sequence). This CDR3 has 16 residues. The ends lost 4 bases at V and 3 bases at J; junction bases unmatched: 9. The CDR3 DNA follows: TGTGCCAGCAGCCCCGCCGGCGGGGGATACACCGGGGAGCTGTTTTTT. Amino acids: CASSPAGGGYTGELFF.

The chain employs TRBV3-1 (or the pseudogene TRBV3-2) and TRBJ2-5; D uncertain. The CDR3 has 15 amino acids. V gave up 0 bases and J gave up 5 bases, with 13 bases separating them. Germline lookup yields CDR1 LGHDT and CDR2 YNNKEL (reference sequence). The CDR3 loop reads CASSQDGLSYETQYF. The CDR3 DNA follows: TGTGCCAGCAGCCAAGATGGGCTTAGTTACGAGACCCAGTACTTC.

This clone has just one count. CDR3 sequence: CASQGSGGHSTDTQYF. The CDR3 bases are TGCGCCAGCCAAGGGAGCGGGGGGCATAGCACAGATACGCAGTATTTT. The chain is built from TRBV5-1 and TRBJ2-3, with TRBD2 matching 9 bases. V shed 7 bases, J shed 0 bases, and the junction held 9 bases outside the gene matches. CDR1 is SGHRS and CDR2 is YFSETQ in the germline V gene. This CDR3 region has 16 residues. The whole variable domain, filled in from reference TRBV5-1 and TRBJ2-3, reads KAGVTQTPRYLIKTRGQQVTLSCSPISGHRSVSWYQQTPGQGLQFLFEYFSETQRNKGNFPGRFSGRQFSNSRSEMNVSTLELGDSALYLCASQGSGGHSTDTQYFGPGTRLTVL.

The chain is built from TRBV2 and TRBJ2-7; TRBD1 might be the D (5 bases). V was shortened by 7 bases and J by 6 bases, with 13 bases between the two germline ends. The germline V gene encodes CDR1 SNHLY and CDR2 FYNNEI. This CDR3 contains 12 residues. The CDR3 sequence: CASTRRASEQYF. CDR3 DNA: TGTGCCAGCACTCGCAGGGCGAGCGAGCAGTACTTC. Based on the CDR3 plus reference TRBV2 and TRBJ2-7, the full variable domain is EPEVTQTPSHQVTQMGQEVILRCVPISNHLYFYWYRQILGQKVEFLVSFYNNEISEKSEIFDDQFSVERPDGSNFTLKIRSTKLEDSAMYFCASTRRASEQYFGPGTRLTVT.

This rearrangement joins TRBV18 to TRBJ2-2; D is possibly TRBD2 (6 bases). Deletions cut 3 bases from V and 1 base from J, with 15 bases between. CDR1 and CDR2 from the germline V gene are KGHSH and LQKENI. The CDR3 is 17 amino acids. CDR3 sequence: CASSPSREVVNTGELFF. The CDR3 DNA reads TGTGCCAGCTCACCTAGCAGGGAGGTGGTGAACACCGGGGAGCTGTTTTTT.

This clone was counted once. This rearrangement joins TRBV12-3 or TRBV12-4 to TRBJ2-3; 8 nucleotides agree with TRBD2. CDR3 length equals 12 residues. V shed 1 base, J shed 9 bases, and the junction held 0 bases outside the gene matches. CDR3 region: CASSLGGGTQYF. CDR3 nucleotide sequence: TGTGCCAGCAGTTTAGGCGGGGGGACGCAGTATTTT.

This clone was found a few times. This sample also contains other DNA sequences that code for the same CDR3. J is TRBJ1-1 and V is TRBV18; weak D call: TRBD1 (6 bases). Trimming removed 0 bases at V and 0 bases at J, with 8 bases between. CDR3 length: 15 amino acids. Germline values: CDR1 KGHSH, CDR2 LQKENI. This CDR3 reads CASSPPAGVNTEAFF. CDR3 nucleotides: TGTGCCAGCTCACCACCTGCAGGGGTGAACACTGAAGCTTTCTTT.

The V call is TRBV18, the J call TRBJ1-5, with 12 bases aligning to TRBD1. The CDR3 runs 16 residues. V trimming: 0 bases; J trimming: 7 bases; junction bases outside the gene matches: 4. Germline V CDR1 and CDR2: KGHSH, LQKENI. CDR3 amino acids: CASSPPGQGAQQPQHF. The DNA for the CDR3 is TGTGCCAGCTCACCACCGGGACAGGGGGCACAACAGCCCCAGCATTTT.

By sample share, this clone is medium-sized (0.01 to 0.1%). This chain connects TRBV19 to TRBJ1-2, with 7 bases that match TRBD1. Germline V lookup: CDR1 LNHDA, CDR2 SQIVND (reference sequence). This CDR3 is built from 15 residues. The V gene end was trimmed by 7 bases and the J gene end by 3 bases; junction bases not matched to a gene: 11. In nucleotides, the CDR3 is TGTGCCAGTACCCCCGGGGACAGCCTCTACTATGGCTACACCTTC. This gives the protein CASTPGDSLYYGYTF.

This rearrangement joins TRBV28 to TRBJ1-1; D unresolved. Trimming took 2 bases from V and 2 from J, leaving 6 bases between them. In germline, CDR1 is MDHEN, CDR2 SYDVKM. This CDR3 is 13 amino acids long. CDR3 residues: CASSLGPNTEAFF. The CDR3 region has the DNA TGTGCCAGCAGTTTAGGGCCTAACACTGAAGCTTTCTTT.

This clone was detected only once. J is TRBJ1-4 and V is TRBV5-4; 7 bases agree with TRBD1. Trimming cost V 0 bases and J 7 bases; bases outside gene matches: 6. This CDR3 is 15 amino acids long. The V gene's germline CDR1 is SGHNT and CDR2 YYREEE (reference sequence). This CDR3 is CASSLDPGGVEKLFF. DNA for the CDR3: TGTGCCAGCAGCTTGGACCCAGGGGGAGTTGAAAAACTGTTTTTT.